The 25 T cell receptor beta chains below come from one sample, sequenced in a study of T cells in Graves' hyperthyroidism and ophthalmopathy. What was amplified from RNA transcripts were TCR beta CDR3 regions. In the first-round RT-PCR of the TCR CDR3, the HTBI primer set was used. TCRdb ran MiXCR on the multiplex PCR reads and lists one entry per CDR3 protein. Among about 570,000 distinct CDR3 sequences listed, roughly 15% were seen once. The specimen was blood. These receptors all stem from a woman aged 35 to 49 with Graves' hyperthyroidism.

This clonotype showed up just a few times. The chain recombines TRBV7-2 with TRBJ2-4; TRBD1 matches at 8 bases. Looked up from germline, CDR1 is SGHTA and CDR2 is FQGNSA. This CDR3 region has 16 residues. V shed 5 bases, J shed 2 bases, and the junction held 8 bases outside the gene matches. The CDR3 is CASSAGTGGSKNIQYF. CDR3 nucleotides: TGTGCCAGCAGCGCCGGGACAGGAGGCTCCAAAAACATTCAGTACTTC.

This clonotype was seen many times. The J gene is TRBJ2-3, the V gene TRBV6-1, with TRBD2 matching 8 bases. V was pared by 7 bases and J by 0 bases, with 6 bases of the junction left unmatched. This CDR3 is built from 15 residues. Germline loops: CDR1 MNHNS, CDR2 SASEGT. CDR3 amino acids: CASTELAASTDTQYF. CDR3 sequence (DNA): TGTGCCAGCACCGAACTAGCGGCTAGCACAGATACGCAGTATTTT.

The rearrangement uses TRBV29-1 and TRBJ2-1, with 10 bases lining up with TRBD1. V lost 7 bases, J lost 6 bases, and 6 bases stayed unmatched. The CDR3 covers 13 residues. CDR1 SQVTM and CDR2 ANQGSEA come from the germline V gene. DNA of the CDR3: TGCAGCGCGGACAGGGGGGGTATCAATGAGCAGTTCTTC. Translation gives CSADRGGINEQFF.

This clonotype was seen a few times. The chain carries TRBV30 and TRBJ1-1; 8 bases are a match to TRBD1. With 6 bases clipped from V and 4 bases from J, the junction kept 16 bases outside the gene matches. The CDR3 consists of 16 residues. Germline CDR1 reads GTSNPN; CDR2 reads SVGIG (reference sequence). The CDR3 nucleotides are TGTGCCTGCCAGTTCAAAGTGACAGGGGATAGCACTGAAGCTTTCTTT. Translating gives CACQFKVTGDSTEAFF.

This clonotype came up many times. CDR3 in amino acids: CASSQPGQGGETQYF. CDR3 in DNA: TGCGCCAGCAGCCAACCGGGACAGGGAGGAGAGACCCAGTACTTC. J is TRBJ2-5 and V is TRBV5-1; 9 positions agree with TRBD1. The CDR3 sequence is 15 residues long. The germline V gene encodes CDR1 SGHRS and CDR2 YFSETQ. V trimming: 4 bases; J trimming: 4 bases; junction bases outside the gene matches: 8.

J is TRBJ2-7 and V is TRBV9; weak D call: TRBD1 (6 bases). Germline CDR1 reads SGDLS; CDR2 reads YYNGEE. V gave up 4 bases and J gave up 4 bases, with 18 bases separating them. The CDR3 extends over 15 amino acids. The CDR3 nucleotides read TGTGCCAGCAGCCCAAGTCCCGGGACATTATACGAGCAGTACTTC. It translates to CASSPSPGTLYEQYF.

This clonotype was seen more than once but under ten times. The chain carries TRBV5-6 and TRBJ2-2; 7 nucleotides agree with TRBD2. From germline, CDR1 is SGHDT and CDR2 YYEEEE. This CDR3 contains 17 residues. V shed 3 bases and J 0 bases; nucleotides not matched to a gene: 8. The CDR3 DNA is TGTGCCAGCAGCTACCTGGCTAGCGGAACGAACACCGGGGAGCTGTTTTTT. Translated: CASSYLASGTNTGELFF.

The sample holds many counts of this clonotype. The CDR3 protein is CASSLVGVSYNEQFF. The DNA of the CDR3 is TGTGCCAGCAGCTTAGTTGGTGTATCCTACAATGAGCAGTTCTTC. J is TRBJ2-1 and V is TRBV7-2; D unclear. This CDR3 has 15 residues. V was trimmed by 1 base and J by 1 base, leaving 8 bases between them. From germline, CDR1 is SGHTA and CDR2 FQGNSA.

This clonotype was detected ten times or more. The rearrangement joins TRBV20-1 to TRBJ2-1; TRBD2 aligns across 8 bases. The CDR3 loop spans 15 amino acids. V was pared by 0 bases and J by 5 bases, with 6 bases of the junction left unmatched. Germline V lookup: CDR1 DFQATT, CDR2 SNEGSKA (reference sequence). In DNA, the CDR3 is TGCAGTGCTAGAGATCGGCGGGAGGCCCACAATGAGCAGTTCTTC. It is translated as CSARDRREAHNEQFF.

For this clonotype: A read error may account for a junction end that differs from germline. This chain connects TRBV3-1 to TRBJ1-1; D gene uncertain. The germline gives CDR1 LGHDT, CDR2 YNNKEL (reference sequence). This CDR3 comprises 14 residues. CDR3 coding DNA: TGTGCCAGCAGCCAAGTCGGTCGGAACACTGAAGCTCTCTTT. Translation gives CASSQVGRNTEALF.

The chain employs TRBV6-1 and TRBJ2-2; D remains unclear. Germline V gives CDR1 MNHNS, CDR2 SASEGT. V was trimmed by 6 bases and J by 1 base, leaving 12 bases between them. The CDR3 spans 15 residues. The CDR3 protein is CASSPNQLNTGELFF. The DNA of the CDR3 is TGTGCCAGCAGCCCGAACCAACTGAACACCGGGGAGCTGTTTTTT.

For this clonotype: This may come from a read error, since a much larger clone is one base off. The chain is built from TRBV2 and TRBJ1-4; D perhaps matches TRBD1 (5 bases). The germline gives CDR1 SNHLY, CDR2 FYNNEI. CDR3 length: 14 amino acids. Trimming stripped 7 bases from V and 12 bases from J, with 21 bases between. The CDR3 loop is CASTLRGREEELFF. In DNA form, the CDR3 reads TGTGCCAGCACCCTAAGGGGCAGGGAAGAAGAACTGTTTTTT.

As for this clonotype: At one end the junction does not follow the germline gene, possibly because of a read error. J is TRBJ2-1 and V is TRBV7-2; no reliable D call. Germline V gene lookup returns CDR1 SGHTA and CDR2 FQGNSA. This CDR3 region has 13 residues. The CDR3 loop reads CASILDNYNEQFF. CDR3 DNA: TGTGCCAGCATCTTAGACAACTACAATGAGCAGTTCTTC. The full variable domain, in which reference TRBV7-2 and TRBJ2-1 provide the parts outside the CDR3, is GAGVSQSPSNKVTEKGKDVELRCDPISGHTALYWYRQSLGQGLEFLIYFQGNSAPDKSGLPSDRFSAERTGGSVSTLTIQRTQQEDSAVYLCASILDNYNEQFFGPGTRLTVL.

In this sample, this clonotype turned up many times. This chain connects TRBV7-3 to TRBJ1-6; unclear D gene. Germline assignment: CDR1 SGHTA and CDR2 FQGTGA. The CDR3 covers 15 residues. V was trimmed by 1 base and J by 0 bases, leaving 4 bases between them. CDR3 loop: CASSLINSYNSPLHF. The CDR3 bases are TGTGCCAGCAGCTTAATAAACTCCTATAATTCACCCCTCCACTTT.

This clonotype was seen ten or more times. V is TRBV27 and J is TRBJ2-2; TRBD2 matches 14 bases. The length of the CDR3 is 18 residues. Losses at the gene ends were 5 bases for V and 6 bases for J; bases not matched to a gene: 11. Germline loops: CDR1 MNHEY, CDR2 SMNVEV (reference sequence). The CDR3 region has the DNA TGTGCCAGCAGTCCACGACTAGCGGGAGGGCCGGGGGCCGGGGAGCTGTTTTTT. Encoded protein: CASSPRLAGGPGAGELFF.

This clonotype was recorded a few times. The chain uses TRBV6-1 and TRBJ1-4; 7 nucleotides agree with TRBD1. Trimming removed 6 bases from V and 4 bases from J; junction bases left unmatched: 2. CDR3 length: 13 residues. Per the germline V gene, CDR1 is MNHNS and CDR2 is SASEGT. Here the CDR3 reads CASRGDSNEKLFF. The CDR3 DNA is TGTGCCAGCAGAGGGGACAGTAATGAAAAACTGTTTTTT.

This clonotype showed up many times. This rearrangement joins TRBV5-1 to TRBJ1-2, with D hard to call. The CDR3 has 14 amino acids. The germline gives CDR1 SGHRS, CDR2 YFSETQ. Trimming left V 4 bases short and J 4 bases short, with 14 bases between. CDR3 DNA: TGCGCCAGCAGCACCGGAGGCCTGTTCTATGGCTACACCTTC. It specifies CASSTGGLFYGYTF.

The chain is built from TRBV5-1 and TRBJ2-2; 13 bases are a match to TRBD2. Looked up from germline, CDR1 is SGHRS and CDR2 is YFSETQ. V shed 4 bases and J 4 bases; nucleotides not matched to a gene: 10. This CDR3 has 18 residues. The CDR3 protein is CASSLRTSGSRGTGELFF. The DNA of the CDR3 is TGCGCCAGCAGCCTGCGGACTAGCGGGAGCCGGGGCACCGGGGAGCTGTTTTTT.

This clonotype was found a few times. The chain links TRBV20-1 to TRBJ1-3, with 7 bases matching TRBD1. CDR1 is DFQATT, CDR2 SNEGSKA, per germline (reference sequence). The J segment lost 4 bases and the V segment lost 3 bases, leaving 9 bases of the junction unmatched. This CDR3 contains 15 residues. CDR3 coding DNA: TGCAGTGCTAGGAGCGACAGGGAATCAGGAAACACCATATATTTT. Its translation: CSARSDRESGNTIYF.

This clonotype turned up a few times. The J gene is TRBJ1-4, the V gene TRBV5-1; D is unclear. V was trimmed by 0 bases and J by 3 bases, leaving 12 bases between them. The CDR3 loop spans 16 amino acids. Germline CDR1 reads SGHRS; CDR2 reads YFSETQ. CDR3 in DNA: TGCGCCAGCAGCTTGGTTGGGGATACATCTAATGAAAAACTGTTTTTT. It yields the protein CASSLVGDTSNEKLFF.

There are many counts of this clonotype. V and J are TRBV7-2 and TRBJ1-2, with 7 bases aligning to TRBD1. There are 14 residues in the CDR3. With V trimmed by 5 bases and J by 7 bases, 10 bases remained unmatched. CDR1 SGHTA and CDR2 FQGNSA come from the germline V gene. CDR3 region: CASSLSRDSGGYTF. The DNA for the CDR3 is TGTGCCAGCAGCCTAAGCCGGGACAGCGGTGGCTACACCTTC.

The rearrangement joins TRBV18 to TRBJ2-6; no clear D. The ends were cut back, 2 bases at V and 2 bases at J, with 7 bases in the middle. CDR1 KGHSH and CDR2 LQKENI come from the germline V gene. The CDR3 length is 15 residues. The CDR3 loop is CASSPGIAGANVLTF. The CDR3 nucleotides are TGTGCCAGCTCACCAGGCATTGCTGGGGCCAACGTCCTGACTTTC. Combining the CDR3 with reference TRBV18 and TRBJ2-6 gives the whole variable domain NAGVMQNPRHLVRRRGQEARLRCSPMKGHSHVYWYRQLPEEGLKFMVYLQKENIIDESGMPKERFSAEFPKEGPSILRIQQVVRGDSAAYFCASSPGIAGANVLTFGAGSRLTVL.

The chain joins TRBV3-1 to TRBJ1-1; D is undetermined. Deletions cut 4 bases from V and 11 bases from J, with 17 bases between. This CDR3 has 13 residues. The germline CDR1 and CDR2 sequences are LGHDT and YNNKEL (reference sequence). Here the CDR3 reads CASSLGERGVAFF. CDR3 sequence (DNA): TGTGCCAGCAGCCTTGGAGAGCGGGGTGTGGCTTTCTTT.

This clonotype was seen at least ten times. The V and J genes are TRBV12-3 or TRBV12-4 and TRBJ1-5; D possibly corresponds to TRBD1 (5 bases). V lost 6 bases to trimming and J lost 6 bases, with 21 bases between them. CDR3 length equals 16 residues. The CDR3: CASRSIRGGDRQPQHF. The CDR3 nucleotides read TGTGCCAGCAGGTCAATCCGGGGAGGGGATCGTCAGCCCCAGCATTTT.

The CDR3 spells CSVAGRYSRTDTQYF. DNA of the CDR3: TGCAGCGTCGCAGGACGGTATTCTAGGACAGATACGCAGTATTTT. The gene calls are TRBV29-1 and TRBJ2-3; D remains ambiguous. This CDR3 is built from 15 residues. Germline CDR1 is SQVTM and CDR2 is ANQGSEA. Trimming shortened V by 6 bases and J by 3 bases, and 19 bases separated the two germline ends.